The 17 T cell receptor beta chains listed next were all sequenced from one sample in a study of OX40 agonist ivuxolimab in advanced cancers. Produced via immunoSEQ multiplex PCR; TCRdb's table is partial and in-frame only. The sample holds 15,000 to 20,000 clones, 75% to 85% seen once. The source material was CD4+ or CD8+ T cells sorted from blood, sampled in a trial of the OX40 agonist ivuxolimab. The receptors were gathered from an adult with an advanced solid tumor such as melanoma, head and neck, liver or kidney cancer.

The chain links TRBV11-2 to TRBJ2-7; 9 nucleotides match TRBD2. CDR1 is SGHAT and CDR2 is FQNNGV in the germline V gene. This CDR3 is built from 16 residues. V shed 1 base, J shed 2 bases, and the junction held 6 bases outside the gene matches. The chain's CDR3 is CASSLVLTSGTYEQYF. CDR3 bases: TGTGCCAGCAGCTTAGTTCTGACTAGCGGTACCTACGAGCAGTACTTC.

Comments on this clone: Germline is not matched at one junction end, which may reflect a read error. V gene TRBV6-1 combines with J gene TRBJ1-1, with a tentative D call TRBD1 (6 bases). CDR1 is MNHNS and CDR2 is SASEGT in the germline V gene. CDR3 length equals 14 residues. The CDR3 reads CASNEQGWTTEAFF. DNA of the CDR3: TGTGCCAGCAATGAACAGGGATGGACCACTGAAGCTTTCTTT.

The V gene is TRBV2, the J gene TRBJ2-2; either TRBD1 or TRBD2 may fit D (5 bases each). Trimming took off 7 bases at V and 4 bases at J, with 13 bases between the two ends. This CDR3 region has 14 residues. Germline V lookup: CDR1 SNHLY, CDR2 FYNNEI. CDR3 nucleotides: TGTGCCAGCAAAGACGGGGCGAGCACCGGGGAGCTGTTTTTT. This translates into CASKDGASTGELFF.

The chain links TRBV9 to TRBJ2-2, with D possibly matching TRBD1 (6 bases). The germline gives CDR1 SGDLS, CDR2 YYNGEE. The CDR3 runs 14 residues. V was shortened by 3 bases and J by 3 bases, with 9 bases between the two germline ends. CDR3 nucleotide sequence: TGTGCCAGCAGCGCGGACAGCTACACCGGGGAGCTGTTTTTT. It encodes CASSADSYTGELFF.

This chain links TRBV19 with TRBJ1-2, with TRBD1 identical over 11 bases. Trimming removed 5 bases from V and 6 bases from J; junction bases left unmatched: 8. Per germline, CDR1 LNHDA and CDR2 SQIVND (reference sequence). The CDR3 is 15 residues long. CDR3 in amino acids: CASSLFGQGANGYTF. The CDR3 DNA is TGTGCCAGTAGTTTGTTTGGACAGGGGGCCAATGGCTACACCTTC.

This sequence joins TRBV11-2 and TRBJ2-7; D is uncertain. The V and J ends lost 1 base and 4 bases respectively, with 8 bases between them. Germline values: CDR1 SGHAT, CDR2 FQNNGV. CDR3 length: 13 residues. In nucleotides, the CDR3 is TGTGCCAGCAGCTTAGGGGCAGAATACGAGCAGTACTTC. The encoded protein is CASSLGAEYEQYF.

The chain has TRBV28 and TRBJ1-2; 12 nucleotides match TRBD1. This CDR3 is built from 18 residues. The J segment lost 5 bases and the V segment lost 1 base, leaving 11 bases of the junction unmatched. Germline CDR1 is MDHEN and CDR2 is SYDVKM. This chain's CDR3 is CASSLSPGTGGASYGYTF. The CDR3 DNA sequence: TGTGCCAGCAGTTTATCCCCCGGGACAGGGGGCGCGAGTTATGGCTACACCTTC.

This chain connects TRBV27 to TRBJ1-2; 8 nucleotides agree with TRBD1. Germline CDR1 MNHEY, CDR2 SMNVEV (reference sequence). CDR3 size: 15 residues. Germline trimming cut 6 bases from V and 4 bases from J; bases unmatched to any gene: 10. The CDR3 nucleotides are TGTGCCAGCAGGACAGGGGCCTCCGGATTCTATGGCTACACCTTC. Amino acid sequence: CASRTGASGFYGYTF.

This clone occurred a few times. V and J are TRBV19 and TRBJ2-3; D is unclear. The CDR3 runs to 14 residues. Germline V CDR1 and CDR2: LNHDA, SQIVND (reference sequence). V lost 6 bases to trimming and J lost 4 bases, with 14 bases between them. CDR3 DNA: TGTGCCAGTAGGTTGGCCTTGAACGCAGATACGCAGTATTTT. This sequence encodes CASRLALNADTQYF. The whole variable domain, remainder taken from reference TRBV19 and TRBJ2-3, is DGGITQSPKYLFRKEGQNVTLSCEQNLNHDAMYWYRQDPGQGLRLIYYSQIVNDFQKGDIAEGYSVSREKKESFPLTVTSAQKNPTAFYLCASRLALNADTQYFGPGTRLTVL.

The V gene is TRBV5-4, the J gene TRBJ2-7; TRBD2 matches at 10 bases. This CDR3 comprises 15 residues. Unmatched junction bases numbered 6, after V lost 2 bases and J lost 4 bases. Germline V lookup: CDR1 SGHNT, CDR2 YYREEE (reference sequence). CDR3 DNA: TGTGCCAGCAGCTTAGCGGGGGGGATGTGGTACGAGCAGTACTTC. Protein: CASSLAGGMWYEQYF.

This chain's CDR3 is CASSAGAGELFF. The CDR3, as DNA: TGTGCCAGCAGCGCAGGGGCCGGGGAGCTGTTTTTT. V gene TRBV7-7 combines with J gene TRBJ2-2; maybe TRBD1 (6 bases). V gave up 5 bases and J gave up 6 bases, with 7 bases separating them. CDR1 SSHAT and CDR2 FNYEAQ come from the germline V gene (reference sequence). The CDR3 runs 12 residues.

The V call is TRBV4-3, the J call TRBJ1-2; D is undetermined. This CDR3 is 15 amino acids long. CDR1 LGHNA and CDR2 YSLEER come from the germline V gene. V was cut by 1 base and J by 1 base, with 10 bases left in between. CDR3 region: CASSQALGGNYGYTF. DNA for the CDR3: TGCGCCAGCAGCCAAGCCCTGGGCGGTAACTATGGCTACACCTTC.

This rearrangement joins TRBV5-1 to TRBJ1-1; D is unresolved. The germline gives CDR1 SGHRS, CDR2 YFSETQ. The length of the CDR3 is 13 residues. V lost 0 bases to trimming and J lost 1 base, with 4 bases between them. This CDR3 is CASSLEGNTEAFF. CDR3 in DNA: TGCGCCAGCAGCTTGGAAGGGAACACTGAAGCTTTCTTT.

This chain connects TRBV18 to TRBJ2-3; 10 bases agree with TRBD1. The germline V gene encodes CDR1 KGHSH and CDR2 LQKENI. Trimming took 2 bases from V and 4 from J; bases not matched to a gene: 12. The CDR3 consists of 18 residues. CDR3 DNA sequence: TGTGCCAGCTCACCAGGGACAGGGGCCGGATGGAATGCAGATACGCAGTATTTT. Translated, it gives CASSPGTGAGWNADTQYF.

The chain links TRBV5-1 to TRBJ2-2; a weak D match, TRBD2 (5 bases). Germline CDR1 reads SGHRS; CDR2 reads YFSETQ. V shed 2 bases and J shed 5 bases, with 13 bases lying between them. This CDR3 has 15 amino acids. The CDR3 DNA reads as TGCGCCAGCAGCTTACCACTGACGGGAACCGGGGAGCTGTTTTTT. Its translation: CASSLPLTGTGELFF.

This chain uses TRBV10-2 with TRBJ2-5, with TRBD1 identical over 10 bases. CDR3 length: 15 residues. Trimming removed 4 bases from V and 4 bases from J; junction bases left unmatched: 6. Looked up from germline, CDR1 is WSHSY and CDR2 is SAAADI. The CDR3 coding sequence is TGCGCCAGCAGTGTAGAGGGACAGGGGAGAGAGACCCAGTACTTC. The encoded protein is CASSVEGQGRETQYF.

The rearrangement uses TRBV4-3 and TRBJ2-3; D is uncertain. Trimming took 0 bases from V and 4 from J, leaving 11 bases between them. Per the germline V gene, CDR1 is LGHNA and CDR2 is YSLEER. The CDR3 loop spans 15 amino acids. CDR3 loop: CASSQDRISSDTQYF. For the CDR3, the DNA is TGCGCCAGCAGCCAAGATCGAATTAGTTCAGATACGCAGTATTTT.